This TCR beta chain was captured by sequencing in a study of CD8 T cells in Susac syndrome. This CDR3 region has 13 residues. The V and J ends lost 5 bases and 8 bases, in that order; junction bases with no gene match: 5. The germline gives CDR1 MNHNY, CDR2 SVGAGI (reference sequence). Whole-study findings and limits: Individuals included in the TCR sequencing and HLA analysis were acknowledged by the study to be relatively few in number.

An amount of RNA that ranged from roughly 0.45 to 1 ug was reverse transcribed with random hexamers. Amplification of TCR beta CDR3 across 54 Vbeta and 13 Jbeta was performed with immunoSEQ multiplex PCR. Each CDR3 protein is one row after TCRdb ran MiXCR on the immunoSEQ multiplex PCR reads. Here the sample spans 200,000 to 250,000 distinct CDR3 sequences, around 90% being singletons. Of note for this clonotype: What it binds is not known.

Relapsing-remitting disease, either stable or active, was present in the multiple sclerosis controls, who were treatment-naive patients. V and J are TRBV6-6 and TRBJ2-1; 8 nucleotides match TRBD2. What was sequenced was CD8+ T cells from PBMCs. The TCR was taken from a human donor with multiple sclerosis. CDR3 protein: CASSERESHEQFF. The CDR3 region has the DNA TGTGCCAGCAGTGAGCGGGAGTCCCATGAGCAGTTCTTC.